Each of the 3 T cell receptor beta chains below was sequenced from the same sample in a study of blood T cell repertoires in COVID-19. Here immunoSEQ multiplex PCR was the method, and the copy in TCRdb shows in-frame clones only, minus some. The repertoire holds 200,000 to 250,000 clones, with around 90% as singletons. Sequencing input: peripheral blood. The source of these receptors is a man aged 25 to 40 with COVID-19, enrolled during active disease.

This clone was detected only once. The chain couples TRBV5-6 to TRBJ1-2; the D is unclear. Per germline, CDR1 SGHDT and CDR2 YYEEEE. V was cut by 4 bases and J by 3 bases, with 10 bases left in between. The CDR3 is 13 residues long. CDR3 sequence reads: CASSPHTDYGYTF. The CDR3, as DNA: TGTGCCAGCAGCCCCCATACGGACTATGGCTACACCTTC.

The rearrangement links TRBV7-4 to TRBJ2-7; 8 nucleotides match TRBD1. The V gene's germline CDR1 is SGHVT and CDR2 SQSDAQ. The trim removed 5 bases at V and 6 bases at J, leaving 9 bases unmatched. CDR3 length equals 14 residues. CDR3 sequence: CASSVNDRGSEQYF. The CDR3 DNA reads TGTGCCAGCAGCGTTAATGACAGGGGCAGCGAGCAGTACTTC.

The chain is built from TRBV28 and TRBJ2-2; D uncertain. The V and J ends lost 4 bases and 2 bases respectively, with 11 bases between them. Germline CDR1 is MDHEN and CDR2 is SYDVKM. This CDR3 is 15 amino acids long. The CDR3 sequence is CASSSGSANTGELFF. As DNA, the CDR3 is TGTGCCAGCAGTTCCGGGTCGGCTAACACCGGGGAGCTGTTTTTT.